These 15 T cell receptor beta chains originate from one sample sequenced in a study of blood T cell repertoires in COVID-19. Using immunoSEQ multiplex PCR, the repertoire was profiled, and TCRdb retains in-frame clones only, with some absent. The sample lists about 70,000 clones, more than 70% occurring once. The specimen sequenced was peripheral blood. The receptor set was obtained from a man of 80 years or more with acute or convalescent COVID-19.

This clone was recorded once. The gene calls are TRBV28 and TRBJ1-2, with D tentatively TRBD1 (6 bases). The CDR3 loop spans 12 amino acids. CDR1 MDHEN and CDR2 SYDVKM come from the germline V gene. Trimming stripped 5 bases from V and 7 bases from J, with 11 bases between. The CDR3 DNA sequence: TGTGCCAGCAGTAAACAGGGCTTTGGCTACACCTTC. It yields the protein CASSKQGFGYTF.

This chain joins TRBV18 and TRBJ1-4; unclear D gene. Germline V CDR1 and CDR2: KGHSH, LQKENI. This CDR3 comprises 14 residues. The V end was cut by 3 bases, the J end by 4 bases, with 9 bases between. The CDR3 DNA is TGTGCCAGCTCACCCCCGGGTAATAATGAAAAACTGTTTTTT. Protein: CASSPPGNNEKLFF. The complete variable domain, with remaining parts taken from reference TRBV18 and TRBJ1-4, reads NAGVMQNPRHLVRRRGQEARLRCSPMKGHSHVYWYRQLPEEGLKFMVYLQKENIIDESGMPKERFSAEFPKEGPSILRIQQVVRGDSAAYFCASSPPGNNEKLFFGSGTQLSVL.

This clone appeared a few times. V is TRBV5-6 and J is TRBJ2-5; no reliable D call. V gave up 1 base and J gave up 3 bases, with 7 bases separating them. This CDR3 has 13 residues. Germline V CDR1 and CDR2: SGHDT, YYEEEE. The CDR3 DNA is TGTGCCAGCAGCTTGAGTGGAGAAGAGACCCAGTACTTC. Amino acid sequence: CASSLSGEETQYF.

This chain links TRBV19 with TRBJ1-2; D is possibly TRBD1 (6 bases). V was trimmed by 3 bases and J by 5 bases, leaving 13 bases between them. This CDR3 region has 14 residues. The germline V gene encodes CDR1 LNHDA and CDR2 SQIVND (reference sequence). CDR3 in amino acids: CASSMGGPRYGYTF. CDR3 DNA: TGTGCCAGTAGTATGGGGGGGCCGCGGTATGGCTACACCTTC.

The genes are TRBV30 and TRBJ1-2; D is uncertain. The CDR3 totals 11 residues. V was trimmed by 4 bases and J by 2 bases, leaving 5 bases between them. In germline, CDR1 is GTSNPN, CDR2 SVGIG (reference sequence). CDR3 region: CAWTANYGYTF. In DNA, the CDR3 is TGTGCCTGGACCGCGAACTATGGCTACACCTTC.

CDR3 nucleotides: TGTGCCAGCAGCTTGGGTAGGGGGGGAGAGACCCAGTACTTC. It codes for CASSLGRGGETQYF. J is TRBJ2-5 and V is TRBV5-5; weak D call: TRBD2 (7 bases). Trimming stripped 0 bases from V and 4 bases from J, with 10 bases between. The CDR3 contains 14 residues. Germline V lookup: CDR1 SGHKS, CDR2 YYEKEE (reference sequence).

The CDR3 nucleotides read TGTGCCAGTAGTATAGACAGGGGGCGATCCTATGGCTACACCTTC. Amino acid sequence: CASSIDRGRSYGYTF. The V gene is TRBV19, the J gene TRBJ1-2, with 8 bases fitting TRBD1. V shed 0 bases, J shed 4 bases, and the junction held 4 bases outside the gene matches. Germline CDR1 is LNHDA and CDR2 is SQIVND (reference sequence). CDR3 length equals 15 residues.

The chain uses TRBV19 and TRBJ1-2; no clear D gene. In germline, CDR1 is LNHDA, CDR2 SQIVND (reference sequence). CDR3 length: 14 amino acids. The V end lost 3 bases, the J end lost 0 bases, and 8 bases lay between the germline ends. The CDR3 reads CASSINQANYGYTF. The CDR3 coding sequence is TGTGCCAGTAGTATTAATCAGGCTAACTATGGCTACACCTTC.

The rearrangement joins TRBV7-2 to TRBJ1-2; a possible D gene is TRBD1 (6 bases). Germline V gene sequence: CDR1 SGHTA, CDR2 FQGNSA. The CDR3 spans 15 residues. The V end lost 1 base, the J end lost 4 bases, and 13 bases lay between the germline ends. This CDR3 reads CASSLVTGQIYGYTF. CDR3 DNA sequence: TGTGCCAGCAGCTTAGTAACAGGGCAGATCTATGGCTACACCTTC. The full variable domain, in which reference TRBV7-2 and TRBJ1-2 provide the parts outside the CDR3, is GAGVSQSPSNKVTEKGKDVELRCDPISGHTALYWYRQSLGQGLEFLIYFQGNSAPDKSGLPSDRFSAERTGGSVSTLTIQRTQQEDSAVYLCASSLVTGQIYGYTFGSGTRLTVV.

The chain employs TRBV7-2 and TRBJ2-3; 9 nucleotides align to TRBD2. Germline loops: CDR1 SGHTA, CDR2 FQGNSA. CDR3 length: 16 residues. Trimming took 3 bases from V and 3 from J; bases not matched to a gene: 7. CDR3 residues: CASSLGAGGPTDTQYF. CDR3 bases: TGTGCCAGCAGCTTGGGCGCGGGGGGGCCTACAGATACGCAGTATTTT.

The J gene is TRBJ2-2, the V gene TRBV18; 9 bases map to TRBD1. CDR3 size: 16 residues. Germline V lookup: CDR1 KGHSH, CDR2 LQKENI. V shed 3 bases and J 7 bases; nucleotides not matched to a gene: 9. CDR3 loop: CASSPPSTGGHGELFF. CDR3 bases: TGTGCCAGCTCACCGCCCTCCACAGGGGGCCACGGGGAGCTGTTTTTT.

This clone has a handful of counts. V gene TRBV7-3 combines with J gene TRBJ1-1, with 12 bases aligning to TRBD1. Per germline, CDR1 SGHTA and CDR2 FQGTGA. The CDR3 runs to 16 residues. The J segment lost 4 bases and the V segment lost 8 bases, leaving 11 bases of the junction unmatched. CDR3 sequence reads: CASLLRDRGHCTEAFF. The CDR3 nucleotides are TGTGCCAGCCTTCTGCGGGACAGGGGGCACTGCACTGAAGCTTTCTTT. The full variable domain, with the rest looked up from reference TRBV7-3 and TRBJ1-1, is GAGVSQTPSNKVTEKGKYVELRCDPISGHTALYWYRQSLGQGPEFLIYFQGTGAADDSGLPNDRFFAVRPEGSVSTLKIQRTERGDSAVYLCASLLRDRGHCTEAFFGQGTRLTVV.

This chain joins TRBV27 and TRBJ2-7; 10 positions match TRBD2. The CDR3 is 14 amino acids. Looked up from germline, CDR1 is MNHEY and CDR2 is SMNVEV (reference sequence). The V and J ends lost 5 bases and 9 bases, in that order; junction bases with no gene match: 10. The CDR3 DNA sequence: TGTGCCAGCAGTGGGAGAACTAGCGGGGTGAGGCAGTACTTC. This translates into CASSGRTSGVRQYF.

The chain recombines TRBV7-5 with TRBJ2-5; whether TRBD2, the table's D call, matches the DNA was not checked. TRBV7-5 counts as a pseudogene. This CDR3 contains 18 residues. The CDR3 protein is CARSSRRAGTLKGETQYF. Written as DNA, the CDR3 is TGTGCCAGAAGTTCTAGACGAGCCGGGACTCTAAAGGGAGAGACCCAGTACTTC.

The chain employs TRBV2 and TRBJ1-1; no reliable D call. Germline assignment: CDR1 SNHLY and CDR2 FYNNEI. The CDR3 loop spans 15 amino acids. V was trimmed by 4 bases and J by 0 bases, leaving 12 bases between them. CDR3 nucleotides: TGTGCCAGCAGTGCTATTAGCAGAATGAACACTGAAGCTTTCTTT. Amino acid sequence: CASSAISRMNTEAFF.